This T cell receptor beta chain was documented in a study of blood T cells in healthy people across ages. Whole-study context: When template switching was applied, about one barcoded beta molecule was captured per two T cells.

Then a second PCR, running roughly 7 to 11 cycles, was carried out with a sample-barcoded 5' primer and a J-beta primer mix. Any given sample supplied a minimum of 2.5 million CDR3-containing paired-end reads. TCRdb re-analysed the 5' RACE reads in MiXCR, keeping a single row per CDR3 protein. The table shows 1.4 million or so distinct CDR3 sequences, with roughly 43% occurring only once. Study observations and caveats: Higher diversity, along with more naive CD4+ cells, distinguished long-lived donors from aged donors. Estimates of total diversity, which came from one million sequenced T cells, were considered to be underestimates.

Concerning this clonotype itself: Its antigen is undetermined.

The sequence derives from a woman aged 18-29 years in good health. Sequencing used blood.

CDR3 sequence: CSAAVNLNEKLFF. CDR3 bases: TGCAGTGCTGCAGTCAACTTGAATGAAAAACTGTTTTTT. The chain couples TRBV20-1 to TRBJ1-4, with unresolved D. Germline V CDR1 and CDR2: DFQATT, SNEGSKA (reference sequence). There are 13 residues in the CDR3. V shed 5 bases and J shed 5 bases, with 12 bases lying between them.